A selection of T cell receptor beta chains follows, all from one sample in a study of shared clonotypes between healthy human individuals. Clones were sequenced by immunoSEQ multiplex PCR, and TCRdb holds only the in-frame ones, with some missing. In the table there are millions of clones, roughly 94% of which are singletons. The specimen sequenced was naive CD8+ T cells sorted from blood. These receptors were obtained from a man younger than 35 in good health. CDR3s include the opening cysteine and the closing phenylalanine or tryptophan. A D gene is named only where the DNA matches it firmly. Clone size, where shown, is once, few, many, or a class for clones that have expanded.

TRBD1	TRBV7-9	-	TRBJ2-5	CASSFGQGGLETQYF	TGTGCCAGCAGCTTCGGACAGGGGGGTTTGGAGACCCAGTACTTC
TRBD2	TRBV27	-	TRBJ2-1	CATGTSNSYNEQFF	TGTGCCACGGGGACTAGCAATTCCTACAATGAGCAGTTCTTC
-	TRBV27	once	TRBJ2-3	CASSLGGYTDTQYF	TGTGCCAGCAGTTTAGGCGGGTACACAGATACGCAGTATTTT
-	TRBV5-1	-	TRBJ2-1	CASSLAGVDEQFF	TGCGCCAGCAGCTTGGCTGGGGTGGATGAGCAGTTCTTC
-	TRBV29-1	once	TRBJ2-7	CSARFRDAAYEQYF	TGCAGCGCTAGGTTCCGGGACGCCGCCTACGAGCAGTACTTC
-	TRBV7-9	-	TRBJ2-7	CASSFNLGSYEQYF	TGTGCCAGCAGCTTCAACCTAGGCTCCTACGAGCAGTACTTC
-	TRBV19	few	TRBJ1-5	CASSLGVIGNQPQHF	TGTGCCAGTAGTCTAGGGGTGATCGGCAATCAGCCCCAGCATTTT
TRBD1	TRBV6-1	-	TRBJ1-1	CASIWTGNTEAFF	TGTGCCAGCATCTGGACAGGGAACACTGAAGCTTTCTTT
-	TRBV6-1	-	TRBJ1-4	CASSGETRVNEKLFF	TGTGCCAGCAGTGGGGAAACCAGGGTGAATGAAAAACTGTTTTTT
-	TRBV5-4	-	TRBJ2-7	CASSFMPDSYEQYF	TGTGCCAGCAGCTTTATGCCCGACAGCTACGAGCAGTACTTC
TRBD1	TRBV5-1	-	TRBJ2-1	CASSPRGLEGNEQFF	TGCGCCAGCAGCCCCAGGGGGCTAGAGGGGAATGAGCAGTTCTTC
-	TRBV7-2	few	TRBJ2-2	CASSLARGPDTGELFF	TGTGCCAGCAGCTTAGCGCGGGGGCCCGACACCGGGGAGCTGTTTTTT
TRBD2	TRBV7-3	-	TRBJ2-4	CASSSTSGENIQYF	TGTGCCAGCAGCTCCACTAGCGGTGAAAACATTCAGTACTTC
TRBD2	TRBV9	few	TRBJ2-1	CASSPRGLAGYNEQFF	TGTGCCAGCAGCCCGCGAGGACTAGCGGGGTACAATGAGCAGTTCTTC
TRBD2	TRBV27	once	TRBJ2-1	CASRNSGTSADEQFF	TGTGCCAGCAGGAATAGCGGGACTAGCGCCGATGAGCAGTTCTTC
-	TRBV19	-	TRBJ2-3	CASSIAADTQYF	TGTGCCAGTAGTATAGCTGCAGATACGCAGTATTTT
TRBD2	TRBV19	-	TRBJ2-7	CASSPGRAYEQYF	TGTGCCAGTAGTCCGGGGAGGGCCTACGAGCAGTACTTC
-	TRBV6-1	-	TRBJ2-7	CASTRIYEQYF	TGTGCCAGCACCCGGATCTACGAGCAGTACTTC
-	TRBV6-6	-	TRBJ1-4	CASSDQDLGGKLFF	TGTGCCAGCAGCGATCAGGACCTCGGTGGGAAACTGTTTTTT
TRBD1	TRBV30	-	TRBJ1-6	CAWRDRVDVAGNSPLHF	TGTGCCTGGAGAGACAGGGTGGATGTTGCGGGGAATTCACCCCTCCACTTT
-	TRBV10-2	once	TRBJ2-1	CASSDGAEQFF	TGCGCCAGCAGTGATGGGGCTGAGCAGTTCTTC
-	TRBV9	-	TRBJ2-1	CASSPEGGSYNEQFF	TGTGCCAGCAGCCCAGAGGGCGGCTCCTACAATGAGCAGTTCTTC
-	TRBV4-1	-	TRBJ2-7	CASSQERRASYEQYF	TGCGCCAGCAGCCAAGAGCGGAGGGCCTCCTACGAGCAGTACTTC
TRBD1	TRBV28	-	TRBJ1-2	CASSHGTGPLGGYTF	TGTGCCAGCAGCCATGGGACAGGACCACTTGGTGGCTACACCTTC
-	TRBV4-2	-	TRBJ1-2	CASSQEGDGYTF	TGTGCCAGCAGCCAAGAGGGGGACGGCTACACCTTC
TRBD1	TRBV28	once	TRBJ2-2	CAIRQGNTGELFF	TGTGCCATCCGACAGGGAAACACCGGGGAGCTGTTTTTT
TRBD2	TRBV4-3	-	TRBJ2-7	CASSPRTSGYGYEQYF	TGCGCCAGCAGCCCACGGACTAGCGGGTATGGCTACGAGCAGTACTTC
-	TRBV27	-	TRBJ2-7	CASSFRPDPYEQYF	TGTGCCAGCAGTTTTCGGCCAGACCCCTACGAGCAGTACTTC
-	TRBV10-3	once	TRBJ2-7	CAISEVRPYEQYF	TGTGCCATCAGTGAGGTCAGACCTTACGAGCAGTACTTC
TRBD1	TRBV27	-	TRBJ2-7	CASRLGGTGNEQYF	TGTGCCAGCAGACTAGGGGGGACAGGGAACGAGCAGTACTTC
-	TRBV6-1	few	TRBJ1-6	CASSAPGQWSSPLHF	TGTGCCAGCAGTGCCCCGGGACAATGGAGTTCACCCCTCCACTTT
-	TRBV4-1	-	TRBJ2-5	CASSQVPGQETQYF	TGCGCCAGCAGCCAAGTTCCGGGCCAAGAGACCCAGTACTTC
TRBD1	TRBV28	-	TRBJ2-7	CASRATGDYEQYF	TGTGCCAGCAGGGCTACAGGGGACTACGAGCAGTACTTC
TRBD1	TRBV5-5	once	TRBJ1-6	CASSRGTGDYNSPLHF	TGTGCCAGCAGCCGCGGGACAGGAGATTATAATTCACCCCTCCACTTT
-	TRBV11-1	-	TRBJ2-7	CASSSGFSYEQYF	TGTGCCAGCAGCTCGGGTTTTTCCTACGAGCAGTACTTC